This T cell receptor (beta chain) is from a study of blood T cell repertoires in COVID-19. The data were produced by immunoSEQ multiplex PCR, yet TCRdb's version contains in-frame clones alone and is incomplete. The repertoire has under 300,000 clones, around 84% of them found once; the top ten carry less than 8.5%. Germline V gene sequence: CDR1 LNHDA, CDR2 SQIVND (reference sequence). The CDR3 length is 15 residues. With 5 bases clipped from V and 6 bases from J, the junction kept 8 bases outside the gene matches. V and J are TRBV19 and TRBJ2-2, with TRBD2 identical over 8 bases. The sample comprised peripheral blood. The receptor was derived from a woman between 70 and 85 years old with active or convalescent COVID-19. The CDR3 reads CASSSGGPIAGELFF. The CDR3 DNA is TGTGCCAGTAGTTCGGGGGGGCCCATTGCCGGGGAGCTGTTTTTT.